The next 6 T cell receptor beta chains were all read from a single sample in a study of blood T cell repertoires in COVID-19. The data were produced by immunoSEQ multiplex PCR, yet TCRdb's version contains in-frame clones alone and is incomplete. The sample carries under 100,000 clones, roughly 78% recorded once. The specimen was peripheral blood. These receptors were collected from a man aged 55 to 70 with COVID-19, enrolled during active disease.

The V call is TRBV4-2, the J call TRBJ2-7; 12 positions agree with TRBD2. J was trimmed by 2 bases and V by 1 base; bases with no gene match: 3. Germline assignment: CDR1 LGHNA and CDR2 YNFKEQ. The CDR3 has 16 residues. CDR3 DNA: TGTGCCAGCAGCCAAGCCCGGACTAGCGGGGCCTACGAGCAGTACTTC. It codes for CASSQARTSGAYEQYF.

The CDR3 region is CATSTGGLAGGLAKNIQYF. In DNA, the CDR3 is TGTGCCACCAGCACCGGGGGACTAGCGGGAGGCCTAGCCAAAAACATTCAGTACTTC. The chain uses TRBV15 and TRBJ2-4, with 15 bases fitting TRBD2. Germline CDR1 and CDR2: LNHNV and YYDKDF (reference sequence). The V and J ends lost 4 bases and 0 bases, in that order; junction bases with no gene match: 7. This CDR3 has 19 residues.

V gene TRBV9 combines with J gene TRBJ2-1, with 9 bases identical to TRBD2. The CDR3 runs to 16 residues. CDR1 is SGDLS and CDR2 is YYNGEE in the germline V gene. Trimming took 4 bases from V and 4 from J; bases not matched to a gene: 9. The CDR3 DNA reads TGTGCCAGCAGCACCGGTAGCGGGGGAAATTACAATGAGCAGTTCTTC. It specifies CASSTGSGGNYNEQFF.

This clone appeared a few times. The V gene is TRBV12-3 or TRBV12-4, the J gene TRBJ2-1, with D possibly being TRBD1 (5 bases). The CDR3 spans 12 residues. Trimming removed 3 bases from V and 9 bases from J, with 9 bases in between. CDR3 nucleotides: TGTGCCAGCAGTTTCACAGGACCTGAGCAGTTCTTC. As protein: CASSFTGPEQFF.

This rearrangement joins TRBV9 to TRBJ2-1, with 11 bases identical to TRBD2. Germline loops: CDR1 SGDLS, CDR2 YYNGEE. The CDR3 loop spans 17 amino acids. V gave up 2 bases and J gave up 5 bases; unmatched junction bases: 9. Here the CDR3 DNA reads TGTGCCAGCAGCGTGGGGTCCGGGACTAGCGGAAACAATGAGCAGTTCTTC. It codes for CASSVGSGTSGNNEQFF.

V usage is TRBV7-9 and J usage is TRBJ2-3; D may be TRBD2 (6 bases). CDR3 length: 12 amino acids. Germline CDR1 is SEHNR and CDR2 is FQNEAQ (reference sequence). The germline V and J ends were trimmed by 7 bases and 6 bases, with 11 bases remaining between them. Written as DNA, the CDR3 is TGTGCCAGCACCTCCCGGGAGGATACGCAGTATTTT. Translation gives CASTSREDTQYF.